Below, 31 T cell receptor beta chains from the same sample are listed, as sequenced in a study of neoadjuvant anti-PD-1 for oral cavity cancer. Generated by immunoSEQ multiplex PCR, the TCRdb table keeps only in-frame clones and is missing some. The sample lists tens of thousands of clones, around 88% occurring once. The sequencing used PBMCs, collected before nivolumab (anti-PD-1) treatment. The receptor source for this set is a person aged 35 to 85 with oral cavity squamous cell carcinoma.

In its sample, this clone was seen a few times. The chain couples TRBV19 to TRBJ1-3, with 7 nucleotides matching TRBD1. Germline V CDR1 and CDR2: LNHDA, SQIVND (reference sequence). The CDR3 runs 15 residues. The V segment lost 7 bases and the J segment 0 bases; nucleotides outside the gene matches: 6. This chain's CDR3 is CASTLRTGSGNTIYF. CDR3 in DNA: TGTGCCAGTACCCTCCGGACAGGCTCTGGAAACACCATATATTTT.

The chain links TRBV6-5 to TRBJ1-2, with D hard to call. This CDR3 comprises 11 residues. From germline, CDR1 is MNHEY and CDR2 SVGAGI. V was clipped by 7 bases and J by 4 bases, with 7 bases between them. The CDR3 coding sequence is TGTGCCAGCATGGCAGGCTATGGCTACACCTTC. This codes for CASMAGYGYTF.

The V and J genes are TRBV7-2 and TRBJ2-3, with 11 bases aligning to TRBD2. CDR3 length: 16 residues. Germline CDR1 and CDR2: SGHTA and FQGNSA. V gave up 3 bases and J gave up 6 bases; unmatched junction bases: 8. CDR3 region: CASSFYVAGGPDTQYF. The CDR3 nucleotides are TGTGCCAGCAGCTTTTACGTAGCGGGGGGGCCGGATACGCAGTATTTT.

This chain joins TRBV30 and TRBJ1-2; no definite D call. V dropped 1 base and J dropped 6 bases, with 12 bases sitting between them. This CDR3 has 13 amino acids. Germline V lookup: CDR1 GTSNPN, CDR2 SVGIG (reference sequence). The CDR3 DNA is TGTGCCTGGAGTGATGAATGGGCGGATGGCTACACCTTC. The encoded protein is CAWSDEWADGYTF.

The chain joins TRBV28 to TRBJ2-1; D is unclear. The CDR3 runs to 15 residues. Trimming pared 4 bases from V and 1 base from J, leaving 11 bases between. Germline V gene lookup returns CDR1 MDHEN and CDR2 SYDVKM. This chain's CDR3 is CASSWVVNSYNEQFF. In nucleotides, the CDR3 is TGTGCCAGCAGTTGGGTCGTTAATTCCTACAATGAGCAGTTCTTC.

The J gene is TRBJ2-1, the V gene TRBV11-2; possible D gene TRBD1, 5 bases. Germline-derived CDR1 and CDR2 are SGHAT and FQNNGV. CDR3 size: 12 residues. The V end lost 5 bases, the J end lost 12 bases, and 14 bases lay between the germline ends. The CDR3 region is CASSNQGDLQFF. In DNA, the CDR3 is TGTGCCAGCAGCAATCAGGGTGACTTGCAGTTCTTC.

Only one count was recorded for this clone. The V call is TRBV5-5, the J call TRBJ1-5; D might be TRBD1 (5 bases). Germline CDR1 reads SGHKS; CDR2 reads YYEKEE (reference sequence). V lost 1 base, J lost 3 bases, and 17 bases lay in between. This CDR3 has 17 residues. The CDR3 DNA follows: TGTGCCAGCAGCTTGCTCGTCGGGGCGCTTACCAATCAGCCCCAGCATTTT. As protein: CASSLLVGALTNQPQHF.

This chain uses TRBV21-1 with TRBJ1-4. TRBV21-1 is a pseudogene segment. This CDR3 contains 16 residues. The CDR3 DNA reads TGTGCCAGGGGGACTTTAACGGGACAAGTTATTGAAAAACTGTTTTTT. Protein: CARGTLTGQVIEKLFF.

V usage is TRBV12-5 and J usage is TRBJ1-1; D is ambiguous. Trimming removed 9 bases from V and 1 base from J, with 3 bases in between. This CDR3 spans 10 amino acids. Germline CDR1 LGHNT, CDR2 FRNRAP. The CDR3 region is CARRNTEAFF. DNA for the CDR3: TGTGCTAGGAGGAACACTGAAGCTTTCTTT.

The chain carries TRBV4-1 and TRBJ2-5; either TRBD1 or TRBD2 may fit D (6 bases each). The V and J ends lost 6 bases and 1 base respectively, with 12 bases between them. In germline, CDR1 is MGHRA, CDR2 YSYEKL. This CDR3 has 14 residues. CDR3 sequence: CASSGGGPQETQYF. The CDR3 nucleotides are TGCGCCAGCAGTGGAGGGGGGCCCCAAGAGACCCAGTACTTC.

Only a few counts were recorded for this clone. This chain connects TRBV14 to TRBJ2-2; no reliable D call. The CDR3 runs to 13 residues. Trimming shortened V by 2 bases and J by 4 bases, and 5 bases separated the two germline ends. Germline assignment: CDR1 SGHDN and CDR2 FVKESK. The DNA of the CDR3 is TGTGCCAGCAGCCAATTCCTCACCGGGGAGCTGTTTTTT. It is translated as CASSQFLTGELFF.

This clone came up a few times. The chain is built from TRBV2 and TRBJ1-5; no firm D call. The CDR3 spans 12 residues. From germline, CDR1 is SNHLY and CDR2 FYNNEI. Deletions cut 4 bases from V and 5 bases from J, with 6 bases between. CDR3 residues: CASSGGYQPQHF. The CDR3 coding sequence is TGTGCCAGCAGTGGGGGTTATCAGCCCCAGCATTTT.

The V gene is TRBV4-2, the J gene TRBJ2-1; 9 bases are shared with TRBD2. V lost 0 bases, J lost 4 bases, and 7 bases stayed unmatched. The length of the CDR3 is 17 residues. CDR1 LGHNA and CDR2 YNFKEQ come from the germline V gene. CDR3 DNA sequence: TGTGCCAGCAGCCAAGAATCCCTAGCGGGGCCTTACAATGAGCAGTTCTTC. It is translated as CASSQESLAGPYNEQFF.

The chain has TRBV6-5 and TRBJ1-1, with no clear D. The CDR3 is made up of 15 amino acids. Deletions cut 8 bases from V and 1 base from J, with 17 bases between. Germline assignment: CDR1 MNHEY and CDR2 SVGAGI. CDR3 loop: CASGKDGWGNTEAFF. The CDR3 nucleotides are TGTGCCAGCGGGAAGGACGGCTGGGGGAACACTGAAGCTTTCTTT.

This chain connects TRBV10-2 to TRBJ2-7, with 8 bases matching TRBD1. Trimming at V came to 4 bases and at J to 2 bases, leaving 7 bases not matched to a gene. CDR1 is WSHSY, CDR2 SAAADI, per germline. The CDR3 extends over 15 amino acids. This CDR3 reads CASSGQGTGAYEQYF. DNA of the CDR3: TGCGCCAGCAGTGGACAGGGGACGGGGGCCTACGAGCAGTACTTC.

This clone has only a few counts. V and J are TRBV5-4 and TRBJ2-5, with unresolved D. CDR1 SGHNT and CDR2 YYREEE come from the germline V gene (reference sequence). Trimming cost V 4 bases and J 5 bases, with 12 bases left between them. The CDR3 has 13 residues. This CDR3 is CASSTPLGETQYF. CDR3 nucleotides: TGTGCCAGCAGCACCCCTTTAGGGGAGACCCAGTACTTC.

This clone was observed a handful of times. The V and J genes are TRBV5-1 and TRBJ2-3, with D perhaps TRBD1 or TRBD2 (5 bases each). The CDR3 sequence is 14 residues long. The germline CDR1 and CDR2 sequences are SGHRS and YFSETQ. The V and J ends lost 4 bases and 6 bases respectively, with 15 bases between them. The CDR3 region has the DNA TGCGCCAGCAGCCTGGGGACCTATGAGGATACGCAGTATTTT. Protein product: CASSLGTYEDTQYF.

The chain links TRBV27 to TRBJ1-2; TRBD1 agrees at 7 bases. The germline CDR1 and CDR2 sequences are MNHEY and SMNVEV (reference sequence). This CDR3 region has 13 residues. V shed 5 bases and J 4 bases; nucleotides not matched to a gene: 4. This chain's CDR3 is CASSQGQTYGYTF. Written as DNA, the CDR3 is TGTGCCAGCAGTCAGGGACAGACCTATGGCTACACCTTC.

A word on this clone: The identical CDR3 is also encoded by other nucleotide sequences in the sample. The chain links TRBV15 to TRBJ1-5; 7 bases match TRBD1. The CDR3 length is 16 residues. The junction had 6 bases not matched to a gene; V was cut back by 1 base and J by 3 bases. Germline CDR1 and CDR2: LNHNV and YYDKDF (reference sequence). The CDR3 loop is CATSRGGGQVNQPQHF. The CDR3 DNA reads TGTGCCACCAGCAGAGGGGGTGGACAGGTCAATCAGCCCCAGCATTTT.

V gene TRBV21-1 combines with J gene TRBJ1-4; the tabulated D call, TRBD1, remains unverified against the DNA. TRBV21-1 is termed a pseudogene. There are 15 residues in the CDR3. CDR3 protein: CASSVQGGTNEKLFF. CDR3 DNA: TGTGCCAGCAGCGTACAGGGTGGGACTAATGAAAAACTGTTTTTT.

The chain has TRBV5-1 and TRBJ1-2; unclear D gene. This CDR3 is built from 16 residues. Germline V gene lookup returns CDR1 SGHRS and CDR2 YFSETQ. Trimming left V 4 bases short and J 4 bases short, with 20 bases between. The CDR3 here is CASSLRGGQSSYGYTF. CDR3 nucleotides: TGCGCCAGCAGCCTTCGGGGTGGGCAGTCGAGCTATGGCTACACCTTC.

The chain recombines TRBV7-9 with TRBJ2-7; D gene uncertain. The CDR3 is 16 amino acids. V lost 4 bases and J 0 bases, leaving 16 bases between the germline ends. Germline loops: CDR1 SEHNR, CDR2 FQNEAQ (reference sequence). The CDR3 DNA is TGTGCCAGCAGCTCCCGTAAGGTTTCTAGCTCCTACGAGCAGTACTTC. Residues: CASSSRKVSSSYEQYF.

The CDR3 region has the DNA TGTGCCAGCAGCTTAGGGTATGGAGAGACCCAGTACTTC. It is translated as CASSLGYGETQYF. This chain uses TRBV11-3 with TRBJ2-5, with D unclear. The CDR3 sequence is 13 residues long. Germline lookup yields CDR1 SGHNT and CDR2 YENEEA. Trimming shortened V by 1 base and J by 4 bases, and 7 bases separated the two germline ends.

This rearrangement joins TRBV2 to TRBJ1-1; 10 nucleotides match TRBD1. Germline CDR1 is SNHLY and CDR2 is FYNNEI. The CDR3 spans 16 residues. V was pared by 4 bases and J by 9 bases, with 14 bases of the junction left unmatched. CDR3 region: CASSGYKTGGRPQAFF. CDR3 bases: TGTGCCAGCAGTGGTTATAAGACAGGGGGCAGGCCTCAAGCTTTCTTT.

This clone was counted only a few times. The chain joins TRBV7-8 to TRBJ2-7; 7 bases are a match to TRBD1. The CDR3 loop spans 14 amino acids. Unmatched junction bases numbered 7, after V lost 5 bases and J lost 3 bases. Germline assignment: CDR1 SGHVS and CDR2 FQNEAQ. The CDR3 here is CASSADRVGYEQYF. The CDR3 DNA follows: TGTGCCAGCAGCGCCGACAGGGTCGGCTACGAGCAGTACTTC.

The J gene is TRBJ1-4, the V gene TRBV7-9; 7 nucleotides line up with TRBD1. This CDR3 is 15 amino acids long. The V gene's germline CDR1 is SEHNR and CDR2 FQNEAQ (reference sequence). The J segment lost 7 bases and the V segment lost 5 bases, leaving 10 bases of the junction unmatched. CDR3 sequence reads: CASSLLKGAGEKLFF. The CDR3 bases are TGTGCCAGCAGCCTCCTGAAGGGGGCAGGTGAAAAACTGTTTTTT.

The chain uses TRBV7-8 and TRBJ1-5, with TRBD1 as a possible D gene (6 bases). The CDR3 consists of 16 residues. Trimming cost V 8 bases and J 1 base, with 18 bases left between them. From germline, CDR1 is SGHVS and CDR2 FQNEAQ. CDR3 coding DNA: TGTGCCAGCGGCCGACGGGGGGCTCGAAGCAATCAGCCCCAGCATTTT. Translation gives CASGRRGARSNQPQHF.

The chain couples TRBV28 to TRBJ1-5; 8 bases are shared with TRBD1. The germline V gene has CDR1 MDHEN and CDR2 SYDVKM. V lost 3 bases and J lost 6; bases outside the gene matches: 13. CDR3 length equals 17 residues. CDR3 bases: TGTGCCAGCAGTTTTTTGGTTGTTCGCAGGGGGCGTCAGCCCCAGCATTTT. Its translation is CASSFLVVRRGRQPQHF.

Many counts were recorded for this clone. The rearrangement links TRBV27 to TRBJ1-1; D is undetermined. This CDR3 has 14 residues. The V gene lost 0 bases and the J gene lost 2 bases, with 7 bases spanning the gap. Per the germline V gene, CDR1 is MNHEY and CDR2 is SMNVEV (reference sequence). As DNA, the CDR3 is TGTGCCAGCAGTTTATCCAGCCCAAACACTGAAGCTTTCTTT. It codes for CASSLSSPNTEAFF.

The chain has TRBV9 and TRBJ1-1; 7 bases align to TRBD1. V gave up 0 bases and J gave up 6 bases; unmatched junction bases: 8. CDR3 length: 15 residues. Germline loops: CDR1 SGDLS, CDR2 YYNGEE. In DNA form, the CDR3 reads TGTGCCAGCAGCGTAGAAGACAGGGCATGGTCTGAAGCTTTCTTT. It codes for CASSVEDRAWSEAFF.

Here the CDR3 reads CASRLLSYNEQFF. CDR3 coding DNA: TGTGCCAGCAGGCTACTCTCCTACAATGAGCAGTTCTTC. This chain links TRBV6-1 with TRBJ2-1; D not resolved. This CDR3 contains 13 residues. V was pared by 6 bases and J by 0 bases, with 6 bases between. CDR1 and CDR2 from the germline V gene are MNHNS and SASEGT.